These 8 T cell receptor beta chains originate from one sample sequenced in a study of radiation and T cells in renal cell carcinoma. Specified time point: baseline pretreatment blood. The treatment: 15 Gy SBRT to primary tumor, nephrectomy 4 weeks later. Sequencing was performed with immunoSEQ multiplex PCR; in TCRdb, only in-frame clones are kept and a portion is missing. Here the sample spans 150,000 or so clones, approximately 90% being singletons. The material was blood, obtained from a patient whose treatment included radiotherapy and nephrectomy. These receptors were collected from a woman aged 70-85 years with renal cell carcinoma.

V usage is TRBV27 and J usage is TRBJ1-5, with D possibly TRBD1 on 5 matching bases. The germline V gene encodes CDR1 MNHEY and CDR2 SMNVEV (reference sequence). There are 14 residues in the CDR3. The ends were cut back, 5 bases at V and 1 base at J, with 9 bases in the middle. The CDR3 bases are TGTGCCAGCAGTAGCCAGGGCAGCAATCAGCCCCAGCATTTT. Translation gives CASSSQGSNQPQHF.

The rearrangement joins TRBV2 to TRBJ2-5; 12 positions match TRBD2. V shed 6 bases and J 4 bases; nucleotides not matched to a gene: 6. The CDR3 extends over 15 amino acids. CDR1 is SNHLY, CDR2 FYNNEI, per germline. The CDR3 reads CASRGTSGFGETQYF. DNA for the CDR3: TGTGCCAGCAGGGGGACTAGCGGGTTTGGAGAGACCCAGTACTTC.

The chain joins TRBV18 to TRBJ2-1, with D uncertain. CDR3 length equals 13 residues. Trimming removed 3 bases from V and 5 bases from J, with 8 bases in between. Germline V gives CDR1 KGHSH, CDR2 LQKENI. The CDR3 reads CASSPSRDNEQFF. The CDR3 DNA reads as TGTGCCAGCTCACCGAGTAGGGACAATGAGCAGTTCTTC.

The CDR3 sequence is CASSERQGGGYTF. In DNA, the CDR3 is TGTGCCAGCAGTGAAAGACAGGGTGGGGGCTACACCTTC. The V call is TRBV6-1, the J call TRBJ1-2; 7 bases line up with TRBD1. The germline V gene has CDR1 MNHNS and CDR2 SASEGT. V lost 2 bases, J lost 8 bases, and 5 bases stayed unmatched. This CDR3 spans 13 amino acids.

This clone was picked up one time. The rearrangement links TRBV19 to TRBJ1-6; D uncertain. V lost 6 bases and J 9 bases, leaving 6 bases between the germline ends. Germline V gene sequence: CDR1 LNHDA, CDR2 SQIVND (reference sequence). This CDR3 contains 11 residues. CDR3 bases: TGTGCCAGTAGCGGCGGTTCACCCCTCCACTTT. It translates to CASSGGSPLHF. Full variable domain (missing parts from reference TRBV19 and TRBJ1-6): DGGITQSPKYLFRKEGQNVTLSCEQNLNHDAMYWYRQDPGQGLRLIYYSQIVNDFQKGDIAEGYSVSREKKESFPLTVTSAQKNPTAFYLCASSGGSPLHFGNGTRLTVT.

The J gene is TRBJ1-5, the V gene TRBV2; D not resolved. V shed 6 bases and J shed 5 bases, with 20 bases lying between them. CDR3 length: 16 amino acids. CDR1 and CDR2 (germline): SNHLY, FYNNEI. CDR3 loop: CASSYNRVRVDQPQHF. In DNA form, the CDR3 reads TGTGCCAGCAGCTACAATCGGGTGAGGGTGGATCAGCCCCAGCATTTT.

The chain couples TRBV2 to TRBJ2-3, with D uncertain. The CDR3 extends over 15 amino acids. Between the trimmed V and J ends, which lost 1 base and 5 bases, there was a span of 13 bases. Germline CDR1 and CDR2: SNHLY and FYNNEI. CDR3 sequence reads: CASSEGSSWGDTQYF. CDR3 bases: TGTGCCAGCAGTGAAGGGTCCTCGTGGGGAGATACGCAGTATTTT.

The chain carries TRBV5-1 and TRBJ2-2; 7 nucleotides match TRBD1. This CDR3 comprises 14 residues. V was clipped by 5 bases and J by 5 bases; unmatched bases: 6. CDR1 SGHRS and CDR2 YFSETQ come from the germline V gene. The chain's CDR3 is CASRGTVQTGELFF. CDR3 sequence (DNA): TGCGCCAGCAGGGGGACAGTGCAGACCGGGGAGCTGTTTTTT.